Here is one T cell receptor beta chain with its context. The antigen remains undetermined. The length of the CDR3 is 14 residues. CDR1 LGHNA and CDR2 YNFKEQ come from the germline V gene. With V trimmed by 6 bases and J by 7 bases, 9 bases remained unmatched. This entry comes from a study of CD8 T cells in ankylosing spondylitis. General study points: Those disease-linked clones were CD8+; they were also relatively rare in peripheral blood.

Via MiXCR, TCRdb re-called the 5' RACE reads, giving one row per CDR3 protein. The data show about 220,000 distinct CDR3 sequences, more than 25% seen once. Material for sequencing was blood, either unsorted or a sorted T cell fraction (not recorded which). The gene calls are TRBV4-2 and TRBJ2-1; 7 bases line up with TRBD2. The receptor was derived from a male donor with ankylosing spondylitis or in good health (not recorded which). The CDR3 spells CASRSGDYGNEQFF. CDR3 in DNA: TGTGCCAGCAGGTCCGGGGACTATGGGAATGAGCAGTTCTTC.